The T cell receptor beta chain described here comes from a study of beta chain features in type 1 diabetes. Regarding the study as a whole: Moderate yet significant TCRB CDR3 shortening was seen in Type 1 diabetes patients in all four CD4+ subsets.

Deletions cut 6 bases from V and 1 base from J, with 10 bases between. The CDR3 length is 13 residues. Germline lookup yields CDR1 GTSNPN and CDR2 SVGIG (reference sequence). The investigators reverse transcribed all of the isolated RNA, so they sequenced expressed TCRB transcripts. The study sequenced naive, central memory and regulatory T cell samples to an average of about 3.5 million reads. The protocol was immunoSEQ multiplex PCR, while the TCRdb copy is restricted to in-frame clones and leaves out a portion. Of some 660,000 clones in the sample, more than 12% were seen once. To note about this clone: Antigen specificity is unknown.

Sample: naive CD4+ T cells from blood. V and J are TRBV30 and TRBJ2-1; D possibly matches TRBD1 or TRBD2 (5 bases each). The TCR comes from a man younger than 35 with type 1 diabetes. The CDR3 region is CACWDLSYNEQFF. DNA of the CDR3: TGTGCCTGTTGGGACCTTTCCTACAATGAGCAGTTCTTC.